These 29 T cell receptor beta chains originate from one sample sequenced in a study of cytomegalovirus exposure and HLA in healthy donors. The PCR ran on 60 Vbeta and 13 Jbeta primers. Method: immunoSEQ multiplex PCR; TCRdb's copy keeps in-frame clones and lacks some. The data hold approximately 160,000 clones, with 68% observed a single time. Source material: PBMCs. The source is a man aged 50 to 60 in good health and CMV-seronegative.

The V gene is TRBV6-5, the J gene TRBJ2-3; 7 positions match TRBD1. Germline V gives CDR1 MNHEY, CDR2 SVGAGI. J gave up 5 bases and V 4 bases, and 6 bases lay outside the gene matches. The CDR3 runs 14 residues. CDR3 bases: TGTGCCAGCAGTTTGAGGGGGCGCATAGATACGCAGTATTTT. Its translation is CASSLRGRIDTQYF.

V is TRBV9 and J is TRBJ1-4; D is uncertain. V lost 0 bases and J 5 bases, leaving 14 bases between the germline ends. Germline assignment: CDR1 SGDLS and CDR2 YYNGEE. CDR3 size: 16 residues. For the CDR3, the DNA is TGTGCCAGCAGCGTAGGGGGAATGGCGGGGAATGAAAAACTGTTTTTT. Protein: CASSVGGMAGNEKLFF.

The chain combines TRBV4-3 with TRBJ1-4; unclear D gene. Germline lookup yields CDR1 LGHNA and CDR2 YSLEER. The length of the CDR3 is 15 residues. Trimming cost V 4 bases and J 7 bases, with 16 bases left between them. The CDR3 nucleotides read TGCGCCAGCAGCCCAGGAGGAGGGCGCGGTGAAAAACTGTTTTTT. Amino acids: CASSPGGGRGEKLFF.

The rearrangement links TRBV27 to TRBJ2-7; possible D gene TRBD2, 6 bases. There are 13 residues in the CDR3. Germline V gives CDR1 MNHEY, CDR2 SMNVEV (reference sequence). V was pared by 5 bases and J by 2 bases, with 10 bases between. The CDR3 here is CASSLTSTYEQYF. Here the CDR3 DNA reads TGTGCCAGCAGTCTGACTAGTACCTACGAGCAGTACTTC.

This chain uses TRBV7-2 with TRBJ2-7, with TRBD1 matching 10 bases. Trimming cost V 4 bases and J 3 bases; bases outside gene matches: 9. CDR3 length equals 16 residues. CDR1 is SGHTA and CDR2 is FQGNSA in the germline V gene. The CDR3: CASSSWTGGVHYEQYF. The CDR3 DNA reads TGTGCCAGCAGCTCCTGGACAGGGGGGGTTCACTACGAGCAGTACTTC.

The rearrangement links TRBV5-4 to TRBJ1-1; 7 bases fit TRBD1. Trimming cost V 2 bases and J 5 bases; bases outside gene matches: 6. Germline assignment: CDR1 SGHNT and CDR2 YYREEE (reference sequence). The CDR3 contains 14 residues. CDR3 sequence (DNA): TGTGCCAGCAGCTTTAACAGGGGTCAAACTGAAGCTTTCTTT. Translating it yields CASSFNRGQTEAFF.

The DNA for the CDR3 is TGTGCCAGCAGATCAACAGGGGGCAGAGCCTACGAGCAGTACTTC. Translated: CASRSTGGRAYEQYF. The genes are TRBV11-2 and TRBJ2-7; 9 bases align to TRBD1. Germline values: CDR1 SGHAT, CDR2 FQNNGV. V gave up 6 bases and J gave up 2 bases; unmatched junction bases: 8. The CDR3 runs 15 residues.

The genes are TRBV7-2 and TRBJ1-2, with D perhaps TRBD1 (5 bases). Deletions cut 6 bases from V and 4 bases from J, with 12 bases between. CDR3 length: 13 amino acids. In germline, CDR1 is SGHTA, CDR2 FQGNSA. CDR3 nucleotide sequence: TGTGCCAGCAGACAGGCTGCAAGCTATGGCTACACCTTC. Amino acids: CASRQAASYGYTF. Complete variable domain (other parts from reference TRBV7-2 and TRBJ1-2): GAGVSQSPSNKVTEKGKDVELRCDPISGHTALYWYRQSLGQGLEFLIYFQGNSAPDKSGLPSDRFSAERTGGSVSTLTIQRTQQEDSAVYLCASRQAASYGYTFGSGTRLTVV.

This chain uses TRBV6-1 with TRBJ2-1; possibly TRBD2 for D (6 bases). CDR3 length: 15 residues. V gave up 3 bases and J gave up 4 bases, with 13 bases separating them. The germline CDR1 and CDR2 sequences are MNHNS and SASEGT. The DNA of the CDR3 is TGTGCCAGCAGTGAGGAGCGGGCCAGGTACAATGAGCAGTTCTTC. Translated, it gives CASSEERARYNEQFF.

This chain links TRBV9 with TRBJ2-7, with 7 bases fitting TRBD1. The CDR3 runs to 12 residues. Losses at the gene ends were 3 bases for V and 6 bases for J; bases not matched to a gene: 3. CDR1 SGDLS and CDR2 YYNGEE come from the germline V gene. This CDR3 reads CASSGQGSEQYF. The CDR3 region has the DNA TGTGCCAGCAGCGGACAGGGAAGCGAGCAGTACTTC. Together with reference TRBV9 and TRBJ2-7, the CDR3 gives the full variable domain: DSGVTQTPKHLITATGQRVTLRCSPRSGDLSVYWYQQSLDQGLQFLIQYYNGEERAKGNILERFSAQQFPDLHSELNLSSLELGDSALYFCASSGQGSEQYFGPGTRLTVT.

V gene TRBV19 combines with J gene TRBJ1-2; possible D gene TRBD1, 6 bases. Per the germline V gene, CDR1 is LNHDA and CDR2 is SQIVND (reference sequence). The V gene lost 3 bases and the J gene lost 2 bases, with 13 bases spanning the gap. The CDR3 runs to 15 residues. The CDR3 reads CASSIERTANYGYTF. The CDR3 DNA reads TGTGCCAGTAGTATCGAGAGGACAGCAAACTATGGCTACACCTTC.

This rearrangement joins TRBV28 to TRBJ1-5; 7 nucleotides agree with TRBD1. The CDR3 covers 16 residues. Germline lookup yields CDR1 MDHEN and CDR2 SYDVKM. V lost 7 bases, J lost 0 bases, and 9 bases stayed unmatched. The CDR3 protein is CASKVEGAHSNQPQHF. The CDR3 DNA is TGTGCCAGCAAGGTTGAGGGGGCACATAGCAATCAGCCCCAGCATTTT.

The chain uses TRBV7-2 and TRBJ2-3, with 9 bases fitting TRBD1. Germline V lookup: CDR1 SGHTA, CDR2 FQGNSA. The CDR3 is 14 residues long. V shed 1 base and J 4 bases; nucleotides not matched to a gene: 0. This chain's CDR3 is CASSLGQGADTQYF. In nucleotides, the CDR3 is TGTGCCAGCAGCTTAGGACAGGGGGCAGATACGCAGTATTTT.

About this clone: This same CDR3 is encoded by further DNA sequences in the sample. This chain joins TRBV18 and TRBJ2-3; the D is unclear. The V end was cut by 2 bases, the J end by 0 bases, with 6 bases between. CDR1 KGHSH and CDR2 LQKENI come from the germline V gene. There are 14 residues in the CDR3. CDR3 region: CASSPGLSTDTQYF. CDR3 DNA: TGTGCCAGCTCACCAGGGCTAAGCACAGATACGCAGTATTTT.

The rearrangement links TRBV14 to TRBJ1-2; D unclear. Germline V gives CDR1 SGHDN, CDR2 FVKESK. The CDR3 contains 15 residues. The V gene lost 0 bases and the J gene lost 5 bases, with 13 bases spanning the gap. CDR3 amino acids: CASSQDSGGRYGYTF. CDR3 DNA sequence: TGTGCCAGCAGCCAAGATTCCGGAGGGAGGTATGGCTACACCTTC.

This chain connects TRBV5-1 to TRBJ1-3, with D unclear. Trimming took off 0 bases at V and 4 bases at J, with 8 bases between the two ends. Germline lookup yields CDR1 SGHRS and CDR2 YFSETQ. The CDR3 length is 14 residues. The CDR3 coding sequence is TGCGCCAGCAGCTTGGACACCAGGGGAAACACCATATATTTT. Translating gives CASSLDTRGNTIYF. Full variable domain (remainder filled in from reference TRBV5-1 and TRBJ1-3): KAGVTQTPRYLIKTRGQQVTLSCSPISGHRSVSWYQQTPGQGLQFLFEYFSETQRNKGNFPGRFSGRQFSNSRSEMNVSTLELGDSALYLCASSLDTRGNTIYFGEGSWLTVV.

This chain uses TRBV6-6 with TRBJ2-1; D gene uncertain. The CDR3 has 12 amino acids. The germline CDR1 and CDR2 sequences are MNHNY and SVGAGI (reference sequence). The ends were cut back, 7 bases at V and 10 bases at J, with 14 bases in the middle. The CDR3 DNA reads TGTGCCAGCACGTCCAACTTACGGGAGCAGTTCTTC. Encoded protein: CASTSNLREQFF.

This clone was recorded a few times. Distinct nucleotide sequences in the sample also encode this CDR3. The chain uses TRBV9 and TRBJ2-5, with 9 bases identical to TRBD2. The CDR3 is 15 amino acids. The V gene end was trimmed by 0 bases and the J gene end by 2 bases; junction bases not matched to a gene: 2. The germline V gene has CDR1 SGDLS and CDR2 YYNGEE. CDR3 nucleotides: TGTGCCAGCAGCGTAGTCCTAGCGGGGCAAGAGACCCAGTACTTC. Residues: CASSVVLAGQETQYF. The full variable domain, in which reference TRBV9 and TRBJ2-5 provide the parts outside the CDR3, is DSGVTQTPKHLITATGQRVTLRCSPRSGDLSVYWYQQSLDQGLQFLIQYYNGEERAKGNILERFSAQQFPDLHSELNLSSLELGDSALYFCASSVVLAGQETQYFGPGTRLLVL.

V usage is TRBV6-1 and J usage is TRBJ1-5; D is ambiguous. This CDR3 contains 15 residues. Per germline, CDR1 MNHNS and CDR2 SASEGT. V dropped 0 bases and J dropped 1 base, with 7 bases sitting between them. CDR3 nucleotides: TGTGCCAGCAGTGAAGCGTTACAGAGCAATCAGCCCCAGCATTTT. This gives the protein CASSEALQSNQPQHF.

The chain employs TRBV10-1 and TRBJ2-3, with 9 bases fitting TRBD2. The V and J ends lost 0 bases and 5 bases, in that order; junction bases with no gene match: 6. Germline loops: CDR1 WNHNN, CDR2 SYGVQD (reference sequence). The CDR3 contains 16 residues. CDR3 region: CASSESRGGLGDTQYF. CDR3 coding DNA: TGCGCCAGCAGTGAGTCGCGGGGGGGGTTGGGAGATACGCAGTATTTT.

This clone was found a few times. Compared with germline, one end of the junction differs, possibly owing to a read error. This chain uses TRBV7-7 with TRBJ2-3, with TRBD2 identical over 9 bases. The CDR3 contains 18 residues. Germline CDR1 is SSHAT and CDR2 is FNYEAQ (reference sequence). The CDR3 is CASSLGPRAGGRTDTQYF. CDR3 in DNA: TGTGCTAGCAGCTTAGGCCCTCGAGCGGGGGGACGCACAGATACGCAGTATTTT.

The chain employs TRBV5-1 and TRBJ2-3; the match to TRBD1 covers 7 bases. The CDR3 is 15 amino acids. V trimming: 5 bases; J trimming: 2 bases; junction bases outside the gene matches: 8. Per the germline V gene, CDR1 is SGHRS and CDR2 is YFSETQ. The CDR3 sequence is CASSFGTAFTDTQYF. For the CDR3, the DNA is TGCGCCAGCAGTTTTGGGACAGCCTTCACAGATACGCAGTATTTT.

The gene calls are TRBV28 and TRBJ2-5, with TRBD1 identical over 10 bases. CDR1 and CDR2 (germline): MDHEN, SYDVKM. This CDR3 spans 15 amino acids. Trimming cost V 5 bases and J 2 bases; bases outside gene matches: 5. This chain's CDR3 is CASSLGQGPQETQYF. CDR3 nucleotides: TGTGCCAGCAGTCTGGGACAGGGGCCACAAGAGACCCAGTACTTC.

The J gene is TRBJ1-6, the V gene TRBV5-6, with 7 bases aligning to TRBD1. V lost 3 bases, J lost 4 bases, and 1 base stayed unmatched. This CDR3 is built from 14 residues. The V gene's germline CDR1 is SGHDT and CDR2 YYEEEE. The CDR3 DNA sequence: TGTGCCAGCAGCTCGGGACAGTATAATTCACCCCTCCACTTT. This encodes CASSSGQYNSPLHF.

V is TRBV18 and J is TRBJ1-1; TRBD1 aligns across 9 bases. J gave up 3 bases and V 8 bases, and 13 bases lay outside the gene matches. Germline CDR1 and CDR2: KGHSH and LQKENI. The CDR3 covers 16 residues. CDR3 DNA: TGTGCCAGCGCGGTGATACAGGGGGCGCTGGACACTGAAGCTTTCTTT. Amino acids: CASAVIQGALDTEAFF.

Regarding this clone: Other DNA sequences from this sample encode an identical CDR3 as well. The gene calls are TRBV10-3 and TRBJ2-2; perhaps TRBD1 as D (5 bases). Trimming stripped 2 bases from V and 5 bases from J, with 9 bases between. The CDR3 is 14 amino acids. Germline V gene lookup returns CDR1 ENHRY and CDR2 SYGVKD. CDR3 sequence reads: CAISEQGGTGELFF. The CDR3 DNA follows: TGTGCCATCAGTGAGCAGGGTGGAACCGGGGAGCTGTTTTTT.

The rearrangement joins TRBV6-6 to TRBJ1-5; 7 bases are shared with TRBD1. CDR1 is MNHNY and CDR2 is SVGAGI in the germline V gene (reference sequence). This CDR3 is 14 amino acids long. After removal of 2 bases from V and 4 bases from J, the junction contained 2 bases not matched to a gene. CDR3 nucleotides: TGTGCCAGCAGTTACCGGGACAGTAATCAGCCCCAGCATTTT. It codes for CASSYRDSNQPQHF.

This chain links TRBV11-2 with TRBJ1-6; weak D call: TRBD1 (5 bases). Trimming cost V 3 bases and J 7 bases, with 13 bases left between them. The CDR3 totals 15 residues. Germline CDR1 SGHAT, CDR2 FQNNGV. The CDR3 bases are TGTGCCAGCAGCTTCGGGGGGAATAAAAATTCACCCCTCCACTTT. It is translated as CASSFGGNKNSPLHF.

V is TRBV6-1 and J is TRBJ1-5, with D tentatively TRBD1 (6 bases). The CDR3 has 13 amino acids. V gave up 5 bases and J gave up 6 bases, with 11 bases separating them. Germline CDR1 is MNHNS and CDR2 is SASEGT. The chain's CDR3 is CASSLTGIQPQHF. In nucleotides, the CDR3 is TGTGCCAGCAGTCTAACAGGGATTCAGCCCCAGCATTTT.